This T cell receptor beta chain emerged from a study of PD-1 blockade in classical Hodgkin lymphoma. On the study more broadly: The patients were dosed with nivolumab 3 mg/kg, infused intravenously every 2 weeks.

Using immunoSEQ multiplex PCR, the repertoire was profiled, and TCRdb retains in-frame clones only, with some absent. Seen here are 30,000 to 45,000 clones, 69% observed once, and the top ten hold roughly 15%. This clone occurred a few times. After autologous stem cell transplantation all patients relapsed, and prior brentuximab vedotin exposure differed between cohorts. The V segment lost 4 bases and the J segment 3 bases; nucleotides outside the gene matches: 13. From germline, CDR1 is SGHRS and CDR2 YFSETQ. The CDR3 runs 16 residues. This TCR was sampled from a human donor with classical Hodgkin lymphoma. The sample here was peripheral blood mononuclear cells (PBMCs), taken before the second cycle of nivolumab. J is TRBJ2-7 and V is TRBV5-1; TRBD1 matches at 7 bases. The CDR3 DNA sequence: TGCGCCAGCAGCCGTCGAAGGGATGGACAGGACTACGAGCAGTACTTC. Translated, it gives CASSRRRDGQDYEQYF.